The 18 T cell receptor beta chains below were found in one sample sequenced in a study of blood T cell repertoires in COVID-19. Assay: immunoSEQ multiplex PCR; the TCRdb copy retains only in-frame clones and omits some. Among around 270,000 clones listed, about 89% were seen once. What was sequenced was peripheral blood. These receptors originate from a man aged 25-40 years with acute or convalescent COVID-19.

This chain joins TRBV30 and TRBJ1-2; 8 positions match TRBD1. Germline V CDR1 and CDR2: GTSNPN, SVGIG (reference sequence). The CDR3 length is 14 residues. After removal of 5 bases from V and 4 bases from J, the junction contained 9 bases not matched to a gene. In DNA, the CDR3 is TGTGCCTGGGACCGGACAGGGAAGGTCTATGGCTACACCTTC. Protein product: CAWDRTGKVYGYTF.

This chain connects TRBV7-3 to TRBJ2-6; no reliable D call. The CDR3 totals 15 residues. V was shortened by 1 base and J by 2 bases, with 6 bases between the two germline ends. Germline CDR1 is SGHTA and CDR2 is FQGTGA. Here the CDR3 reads CASSLSQAGANVLTF. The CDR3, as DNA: TGTGCCAGCAGCTTAAGCCAGGCTGGGGCCAACGTCCTGACTTTC.

The CDR3 reads CAWEKRGSTDTQYF. CDR3 coding DNA: TGTGCCTGGGAAAAGCGGGGGAGCACAGATACGCAGTATTTT. The V gene is TRBV30, the J gene TRBJ2-3; 8 bases fit TRBD2. Germline V lookup: CDR1 GTSNPN, CDR2 SVGIG (reference sequence). J lost 0 bases, V lost 5 bases, and 4 bases had no gene match. This CDR3 is 14 amino acids long.

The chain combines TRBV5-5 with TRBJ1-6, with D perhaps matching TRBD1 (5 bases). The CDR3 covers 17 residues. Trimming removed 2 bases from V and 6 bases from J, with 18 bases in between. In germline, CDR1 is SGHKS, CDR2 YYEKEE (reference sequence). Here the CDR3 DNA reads TGTGCCAGCAGCTTACGTCCTATGGGGGAGGTTAATTCACCCCTCCACTTT. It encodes CASSLRPMGEVNSPLHF.

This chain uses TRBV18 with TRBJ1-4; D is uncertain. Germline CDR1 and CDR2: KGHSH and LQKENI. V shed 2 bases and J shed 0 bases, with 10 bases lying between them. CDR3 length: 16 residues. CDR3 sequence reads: CASSPKLLATNEKLFF. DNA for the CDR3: TGTGCCAGCTCACCAAAGCTACTTGCAACTAATGAAAAACTGTTTTTT.

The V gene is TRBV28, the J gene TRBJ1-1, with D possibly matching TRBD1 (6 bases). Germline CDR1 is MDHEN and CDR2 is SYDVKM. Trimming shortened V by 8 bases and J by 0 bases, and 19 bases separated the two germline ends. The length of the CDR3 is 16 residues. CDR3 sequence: CASSTAGQNMNTEAFF. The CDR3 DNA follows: TGTGCCAGCTCCACTGCAGGACAGAACATGAACACTGAAGCTTTCTTT.

The CDR3 is CASSQEPRQGLYNEQFF. CDR3 bases: TGCGCCAGCAGCCAAGAGCCCAGACAGGGCCTGTACAATGAGCAGTTCTTC. The V and J genes are TRBV4-1 and TRBJ2-1, with TRBD1 matching over 7 bases. The CDR3 has 17 residues. Unmatched junction bases numbered 9, after V lost 0 bases and J lost 4 bases. Germline V CDR1 and CDR2: MGHRA, YSYEKL.

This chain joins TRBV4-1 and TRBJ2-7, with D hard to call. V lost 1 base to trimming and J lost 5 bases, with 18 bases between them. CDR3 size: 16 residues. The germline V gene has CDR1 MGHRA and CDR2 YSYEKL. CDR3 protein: CASSQGPGGALDEQYF. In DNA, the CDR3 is TGCGCCAGCAGCCAAGGTCCCGGCGGAGCGTTGGACGAGCAGTACTTC.

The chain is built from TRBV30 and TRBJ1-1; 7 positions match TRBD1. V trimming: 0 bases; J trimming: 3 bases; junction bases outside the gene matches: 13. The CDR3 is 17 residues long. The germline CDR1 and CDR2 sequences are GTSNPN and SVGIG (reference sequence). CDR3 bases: TGTGCCTGGAGTGTGCGTAGACAGGGTTATATGTACACTGAAGCTTTCTTT. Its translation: CAWSVRRQGYMYTEAFF.

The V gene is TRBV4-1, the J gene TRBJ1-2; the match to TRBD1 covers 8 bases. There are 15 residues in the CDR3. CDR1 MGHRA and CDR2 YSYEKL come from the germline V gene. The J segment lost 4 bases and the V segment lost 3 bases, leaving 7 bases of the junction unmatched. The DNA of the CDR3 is TGCGCCAGCAGCCATCCCGGACAGGGATCCTATGGCTACACCTTC. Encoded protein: CASSHPGQGSYGYTF.

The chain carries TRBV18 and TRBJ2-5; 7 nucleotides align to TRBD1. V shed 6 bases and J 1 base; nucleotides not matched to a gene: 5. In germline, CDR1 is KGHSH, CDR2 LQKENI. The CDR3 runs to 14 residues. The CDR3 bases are TGTGCCAGCTCCCCTCGACAGGGCCAAGAGACCCAGTACTTC. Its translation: CASSPRQGQETQYF.

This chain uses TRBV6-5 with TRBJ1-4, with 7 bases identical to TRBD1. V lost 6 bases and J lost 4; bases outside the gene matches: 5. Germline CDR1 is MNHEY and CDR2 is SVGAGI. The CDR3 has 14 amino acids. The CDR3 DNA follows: TGTGCCAGCAGCCCCGGACAGGATAATGAAAAACTGTTTTTT. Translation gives CASSPGQDNEKLFF.

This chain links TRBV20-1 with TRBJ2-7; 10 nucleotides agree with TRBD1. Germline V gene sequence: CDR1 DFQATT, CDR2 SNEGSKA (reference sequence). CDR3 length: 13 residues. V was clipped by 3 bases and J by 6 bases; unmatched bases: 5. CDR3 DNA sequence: TGCAGTGCTAGTAGGACAGGGGGAAGCGAGCAGTACTTC. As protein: CSASRTGGSEQYF.

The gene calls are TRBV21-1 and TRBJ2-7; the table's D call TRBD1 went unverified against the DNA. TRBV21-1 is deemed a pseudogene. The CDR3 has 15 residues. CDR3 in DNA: TGTGCCAGCAGCAAGGGACAGGGGGACTCCTACGAGCAGTACTTC. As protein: CASSKGQGDSYEQYF.

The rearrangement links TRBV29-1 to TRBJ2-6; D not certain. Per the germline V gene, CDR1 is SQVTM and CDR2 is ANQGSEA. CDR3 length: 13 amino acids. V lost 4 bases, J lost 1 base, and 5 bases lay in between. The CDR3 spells CSVASSGANVLTF. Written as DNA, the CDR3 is TGCAGCGTTGCGAGTTCTGGGGCCAACGTCCTGACTTTC.

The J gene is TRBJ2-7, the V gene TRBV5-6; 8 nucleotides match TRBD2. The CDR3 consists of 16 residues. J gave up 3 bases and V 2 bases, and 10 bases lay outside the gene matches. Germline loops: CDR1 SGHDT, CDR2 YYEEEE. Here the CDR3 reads CASSFGFAGGIYEQYF. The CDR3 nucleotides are TGTGCCAGCAGCTTTGGTTTCGCGGGGGGTATCTACGAGCAGTACTTC.

CDR3 nucleotide sequence: TGTGCCAGCAGCCAAAGACAAACGAACACTGAAGCTTTCTTT. Its translation is CASSQRQTNTEAFF. V is TRBV3-1 (or the pseudogene TRBV3-2) and J is TRBJ1-1; D unresolved. The germline V gene encodes CDR1 LGHDT and CDR2 YNNKEL (reference sequence). The CDR3 sequence is 14 residues long. With 2 bases removed from V and 1 base from J, the gap between germline ends came to 8 bases.

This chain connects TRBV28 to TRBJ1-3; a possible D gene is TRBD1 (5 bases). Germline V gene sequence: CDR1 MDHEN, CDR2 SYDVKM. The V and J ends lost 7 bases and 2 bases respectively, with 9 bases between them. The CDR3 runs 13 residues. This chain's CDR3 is CASKVGAGNTIYF. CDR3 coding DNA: TGTGCCAGCAAAGTAGGGGCTGGAAACACCATATATTTT.